This T cell receptor (beta chain) appears in the sequencing data of a study of regulatory dendritic cells for organ transplantation. Study-wide points: Considerable individual heterogeneity was seen in alloreactive memory CD8+ T cells. Of resting T cell subsets, memory CD8+ had the most alloreactive clonotypes.

Sequenced by immunoSEQ multiplex PCR; TCRdb stores in-frame clones only, minus some. The table has some 10,000 clones, 65% to 85% seen once. This clone was seen a single time. Its specificity is not known. FACS sorted CD4+ or CD8+ T cells into CD45RA+ naive and CD45RO+ memory. The sequencing input was memory CD8+ T cells from blood. Subset here: CD45RO+ memory T cells. The receptor was derived from a human donor in good health.

The CDR3 bases are TGTGCCACCAGCAGAGACCAGGGGCCCTATGGCTACACCTTC. It specifies CATSRDQGPYGYTF. The chain couples TRBV15 to TRBJ1-2, with a weak D call TRBD1 (6 bases). V lost 0 bases, J lost 4 bases, and 9 bases lay in between. Per germline, CDR1 LNHNV and CDR2 YYDKDF (reference sequence). The length of the CDR3 is 14 residues.